This T cell receptor beta chain was sequenced for a study of control samples from healthy donors and cancer patients. Measured with immunoSEQ multiplex PCR; TCRdb has only the in-frame clones, and not every one. The table includes roughly 450,000 clones, around 90% detected once. This CDR3 has 15 amino acids. V shed 5 bases, J shed 7 bases, and the junction held 12 bases outside the gene matches. Germline CDR1 is SNHLY and CDR2 is FYNNEI. The chain has TRBV2 and TRBJ2-7, with 9 nucleotides matching TRBD1. This TCR came from a man aged 35 to 55 with head and neck cancer. Sequenced material: PBMCs. CDR3 sequence (DNA): TGTGCCAGCAGTCTAAACTCCGGGACAGGGCGAGAGCAGTACTTC. Translation gives CASSLNSGTGREQYF.